Listed here is a single T cell receptor beta chain. Its matching antigen is unknown. These data come from a study of T cell clones after liver transplantation. Study summary: Immunosuppression withdrawal was tried within 2 years after liver transplantation in this trial. TCRbeta sequencing after a pre-transplant mixed lymphocyte reaction identified graft-donor-reactive clones, later tracked in post-transplant blood. Study-wide results and limits: A larger donor-reactive than third-party decline suggested partial antigen-specific deletion. Post-transplant time points were not standardized, so conclusions are preliminary.

Profiling relied on immunoSEQ multiplex PCR, and the TCRdb table lists in-frame clones only, not all of them. The profile covers approximately 55,000 clones, with 71% appearing a single time and 14% to 15% taken by the ten largest. V lost 6 bases and J lost 4; bases outside the gene matches: 11. CDR1 is MNHEY and CDR2 is SMNVEV in the germline V gene (reference sequence). The CDR3 extends over 16 amino acids. The chain is built from TRBV27 and TRBJ2-7; TRBD1 aligns across 11 bases. This sequence was found in a human donor who received a liver transplant. This sample comprised CD4+ T cells from blood, obtained before liver transplant. The CDR3 sequence: CASSHLGQGARYEQYF. The CDR3 DNA follows: TGTGCCAGCAGCCACCTCGGACAGGGGGCGCGGTACGAGCAGTACTTC.